The subject of this entry is one T cell receptor beta chain. The antigen is unknown. Participants comprised healthy donors of bone marrow. The CDR3 is 16 amino acids. From germline, CDR1 is SGHVS and CDR2 FQNEAQ. V was shortened by 3 bases and J by 4 bases, with 19 bases between the two germline ends. With 60 Vbeta and 13 Jbeta primers, the PCR was carried out. Sequencing used immunoSEQ multiplex PCR; TCRdb keeps in-frame clones, though not all of them. The repertoire holds 100,000 to 120,000 clones, approximately 83% seen once, with 1.5% to 2% in the top ten. These data originate in a study of cytomegalovirus exposure and HLA in healthy donors. Study-wide results and caveats: Researchers counted roughly 150 TCR beta chains as cytomegalovirus-associated.

The chain carries TRBV7-8 and TRBJ2-7; perhaps TRBD2 as D (7 bases). This clonotype was sampled from a man aged 35 to 55 in good health and CMV-seronegative. The specimen sequenced was PBMCs. The CDR3 DNA sequence: TGTGCCAGCAGCTTTGGGGGGGCAGGGGAGCCGTACGAGCAGTACTTC. Amino acids: CASSFGGAGEPYEQYF. The entire variable domain, with the rest obtained from reference TRBV7-8 and TRBJ2-7, is as follows: GAGVSQSPRYKVAKRGQDVALRCDPISGHVSLFWYQQALGQGPEFLTYFQNEAQLDKSGLPSDRFFAERPEGSVSTLKIQRTQQEDSAVYLCASSFGGAGEPYEQYFGPGTRLTVT.